The clone carrying this T cell receptor (beta chain) was detected only a few times. Unique molecular identifiers were incorporated during preparation of the TCRbeta library. A single record per CDR3 protein comes from TCRdb applying MiXCR to the PCR reads. The table includes about 600,000 distinct CDR3 sequences, 8% to 11% detected once. The data are from a study of T-cell reconstitution after alpha-beta-depleted transplantation in children. Sequenced here: PBMCs from the stem cell graft donor, sampled from the stem cell graft. The sequence derives from a human donor who donated a stem cell graft to a child with acute myeloid leukemia.

CDR3 region: CSARRPKEGGEQYF. The CDR3 nucleotides read TGCAGTGCTAGACGGCCAAAAGAGGGAGGCGAGCAGTACTTC. The chain is built from TRBV20-1 and TRBJ2-7, with D possibly matching TRBD2 (6 bases). This CDR3 contains 14 residues. CDR1 and CDR2 (germline): DFQATT, SNEGSKA (reference sequence). Trimming cost V 2 bases and J 6 bases, with 17 bases left between them.